Shown below are 2 T cell receptor beta chains from a single sample sequenced in a study of beta chain features in type 1 diabetes. The isolated RNA, all of it, was reverse transcribed, so expressed TCRB transcripts were what got sequenced. The method was immunoSEQ multiplex PCR; TCRdb's version includes in-frame clones alone and lacks a portion of them. The data hold 810,000 or so clones, with roughly a sixth observed a single time. Sequenced sample: naive CD4+ T cells from blood. The source of these receptors is a woman aged 18-29 years in good health.

This clone was seen a handful of times. The chain links TRBV13 to TRBJ2-3; no definite D call. The V and J ends lost 1 base and 4 bases respectively, with 3 bases between them. Germline CDR1 PRHDT, CDR2 FYEKMQ (reference sequence). The CDR3 consists of 12 residues. The CDR3 bases are TGTGCCAGCAGCTTAGTCCCAGATACGCAGTATTTT. It translates to CASSLVPDTQYF.

This clone was observed a handful of times. The rearrangement joins TRBV18 to TRBJ1-2; no clear D gene. The length of the CDR3 is 14 residues. Germline assignment: CDR1 KGHSH and CDR2 LQKENI. Trimming stripped 3 bases from V and 8 bases from J, with 16 bases between. CDR3 sequence (DNA): TGTGCCAGCTCACCGATTTATGGGTCGGACGGCTACACCTTC. It specifies CASSPIYGSDGYTF.